The source of this T cell receptor beta chain is a study of shared clonotypes between healthy human individuals. It was roughly 190 ng DNA, about 30,000 T cell genomes, that sorted-subset replicate PCRs used. Sequencing was performed with immunoSEQ multiplex PCR; in TCRdb, only in-frame clones are kept and a portion is missing. Among millions of clones listed, about 94% were seen once. Naive-designated CD8 cells lacked CD45RO, were positively enriched for CCR7, and omitted terminally differentiated effector memory CD45RA+ cells. Participating donors were healthy, HIV-negative adults free of recent acute infections or vaccinations. Germline assignment: CDR1 ENHRY and CDR2 SYGVKD. The ends were cut back, 0 bases at V and 0 bases at J, with 12 bases in the middle. There are 17 residues in the CDR3. On this clone: The target antigen is unknown.

Study results and caveats: Having only a few donors restricted how much genetic and exposure-history diversity was captured.

This TCR came from a man between 18 and 35 years old in good health. The source material was naive CD8+ T cells sorted from blood. The chain couples TRBV10-3 to TRBJ2-1, with unresolved D. DNA for the CDR3: TGTGCCATCAGTGAGTCGACCCAACGGAGCTCCTACAATGAGCAGTTCTTC. This encodes CAISESTQRSSYNEQFF.